This is a list of T cell receptor beta chains from one sample in a study of T cell responses to AZD1222 COVID-19 vaccine. Method: immunoSEQ multiplex PCR; TCRdb's copy keeps in-frame clones and lacks some. The profile shows around 100,000 clones, over 75% of them singletons. The input for sequencing was peripheral blood, taken on day 0 of AZD1222 vaccination. All receptors come from an adult in good health. Both conserved end residues are part of each CDR3.

14,TRBV3-1/TRBV3-2,CASSRRGQNTEAFF
16,TRBV28,CASSLTARLAGSEQFF
13,TRBV16,CASSTQENEKLFF
15,TRBV4-1,CASSENRGGKNIQYF
15,TRBV19,CASSIEGTGNYGYTF
14,TRBV5-1,CASSLITPDPGYTF
15,TRBV18,CASSPLMDRGNEQYF
16,TRBV19,CASSIRASAEGLTQFF
14,TRBV11-3,CASSLDTRQDTQYF
11,TRBV2,CASSGFDTQYF
15,TRBV7-6,CASSLGGGPGNTIYF
11,TRBV29-1,CSVEGLNGYTF
13,TRBV30,CARTAADQETQYF
15,TRBV11-1,CASSSGTSLTDTQYF
15,TRBV18,CASSPAGQANYGYTF
14,TRBV28,CASSSGTLWNEQFF
15,TRBV28,CASSARGRISTEAFF
12,TRBV27,CASSATGGYYTF
13,TRBV7-3,CASSFSRGTEAFF
12,TRBV6-1,CASSETNQPQHF
15,TRBV19,CASSMWQGSIDTQYF
12,TRBV4-1,CASSQVNSEQYF
16,TRBV10-3,CAISEYRARTNEKLFF
13,TRBV7-9,CASSFPPGNEQFF
13,TRBV5-4,CASSLGGNTEAFF
14,TRBV19,CASRRTGDNQPQHF
13,TRBV28,CASTERERDTQYF
16,TRBV6-5,CASSYSKNRGDYEQYF